The 29 T cell receptor beta chains in this list originate from one sample, sequenced in a study of T cells after yellow fever vaccination (dated by TCRdb to the late 2010s). Libraries were constructed by 5' RACE. The instrument was an Illumina HiSeq 2500. TCRdb trimmed public reads at Q25 via fastp, called clones via MiXCR and kept in-frame beta chains. Rows are combined by CDR3 protein, so each entry shows the most common genes and DNA. The sample profile shows a few hundred thousand distinct CDR3 sequences; about 9.5% of them were found once. In total, the top ten clones hold more than 15% of the sample. The label giving this sample's treatment or condition can be read as: live attenuated yellow fever vaccine strain. The sample consisted of PBMCs, taken on the day of the first yellow fever vaccination. These receptors came from a man between 18 and 29 years old who received the YFV17D yellow fever vaccine.

This clonotype was counted at least ten times. The chain carries TRBV5-1 and TRBJ2-1; 9 bases align to TRBD2. V lost 0 bases, J lost 12 bases, and 10 bases stayed unmatched. This CDR3 is built from 15 residues. The germline CDR1 and CDR2 sequences are SGHRS and YFSETQ. The CDR3: CASSLGGTSRVVQFF. The CDR3 nucleotides are TGCGCCAGCAGCTTGGGTGGGACTAGCCGTGTGGTGCAGTTCTTC. Complete variable domain (other parts from reference TRBV5-1 and TRBJ2-1): KAGVTQTPRYLIKTRGQQVTLSCSPISGHRSVSWYQQTPGQGLQFLFEYFSETQRNKGNFPGRFSGRQFSNSRSEMNVSTLELGDSALYLCASSLGGTSRVVQFFGPGTRLTVL.

The chain joins TRBV6-1 to TRBJ2-1, with TRBD1 identical over 9 bases. V lost 5 bases to trimming and J lost 6 bases; unmatched junction nucleotides: 8. CDR3 length: 15 amino acids. Germline CDR1 is MNHNS and CDR2 is SASEGT. The CDR3 sequence is CASSQDRGRGNEQFF. CDR3 coding DNA: TGTGCCAGCAGTCAGGACAGGGGAAGGGGCAATGAGCAGTTCTTC.

The chain uses TRBV6-1 and TRBJ1-5; TRBD1 is a possible D gene (5 bases). The CDR3 totals 13 residues. In germline, CDR1 is MNHNS, CDR2 SASEGT. V dropped 6 bases and J dropped 10 bases, with 16 bases sitting between them. CDR3 DNA sequence: TGTGCCAGCAGACCCATAGCGGGACCTCCCCAGCATTTT. This codes for CASRPIAGPPQHF.

A few counts support this clonotype. This sequence joins TRBV29-1 and TRBJ2-2; no reliable D call. Trimming took 4 bases from V and 7 from J, leaving 7 bases between them. CDR1 and CDR2 from the germline V gene are SQVTM and ANQGSEA. This CDR3 has 11 amino acids. CDR3 amino acids: CSVVVSGELFF. DNA of the CDR3: TGCAGCGTTGTAGTTAGCGGGGAGCTGTTTTTT.

The V and J genes are TRBV7-2 and TRBJ2-5; D is ambiguous. Germline CDR1 reads SGHTA; CDR2 reads FQGNSA. CDR3 length equals 14 residues. V lost 4 bases, J lost 1 base, and 10 bases lay in between. CDR3 in DNA: TGTGCCAGCAGCTCCGTTAGCACCCAAGAGACCCAGTACTTC. Translation gives CASSSVSTQETQYF.

The genes are TRBV7-3 and TRBJ2-1; 8 bases fit TRBD2. The CDR3 contains 16 residues. J gave up 0 bases and V 5 bases, and 6 bases lay outside the gene matches. Germline lookup yields CDR1 SGHTA and CDR2 FQGTGA. CDR3 sequence (DNA): TGTGCCAGCAGCCGCGGGGGGTCCAGCTCCTACAATGAGCAGTTCTTC. Its protein product is CASSRGGSSSYNEQFF.

The chain recombines TRBV12-3 or TRBV12-4 with TRBJ1-2; no clear D. Between the trimmed V and J ends, which lost 3 bases and 7 bases, there was a span of 9 bases. The CDR3 runs to 12 residues. CDR3 sequence reads: CASSFSRFGYTF. In DNA form, the CDR3 reads TGTGCCAGCAGTTTCTCCCGATTTGGCTACACCTTC.

The chain couples TRBV11-1 to TRBJ1-5; D is undetermined. Per the germline V gene, CDR1 is SGHAT and CDR2 is FQDESV (reference sequence). The V end lost 0 bases, the J end lost 1 base, and 16 bases lay between the germline ends. The length of the CDR3 is 18 residues. The CDR3 sequence: CASSLALVGQRSNQPQHF. CDR3 coding DNA: TGTGCCAGCAGCTTAGCGTTGGTGGGCCAACGCAGCAATCAGCCCCAGCATTTT.

The chain employs TRBV2 and TRBJ2-5; D not resolved. The germline V gene encodes CDR1 SNHLY and CDR2 FYNNEI. The CDR3 sequence is 13 residues long. The V and J ends lost 7 bases and 1 base respectively, with 10 bases between them. The CDR3 protein is CASIPRRQETQYF. The CDR3 DNA sequence: TGTGCCAGCATTCCGAGACGCCAAGAGACCCAGTACTTC.

The sample holds a few counts of this clonotype. The chain employs TRBV20-1 and TRBJ2-7; 11 nucleotides line up with TRBD1. The CDR3 extends over 14 amino acids. Germline loops: CDR1 DFQATT, CDR2 SNEGSKA (reference sequence). J was trimmed by 4 bases and V by 6 bases; bases with no gene match: 8. CDR3 region: CSARRTGGLYEQYF. The CDR3 DNA reads as TGCAGTGCACGTCGGACAGGGGGCCTTTACGAGCAGTACTTC.

This clonotype has a count of ten or more. V usage is TRBV7-8 and J usage is TRBJ2-3; 9 bases align to TRBD1. Germline V gene lookup returns CDR1 SGHVS and CDR2 FQNEAQ. The CDR3 sequence is 16 residues long. The V gene end was trimmed by 3 bases and the J gene end by 0 bases; junction bases not matched to a gene: 4. This chain's CDR3 is CASSLDRGLSTDTQYF. The CDR3 nucleotides read TGTGCCAGCAGCTTGGACAGGGGCCTTAGCACAGATACGCAGTATTTT. Full variable domain (outside the CDR3, taken from reference TRBV7-8 and TRBJ2-3): GAGVSQSPRYKVAKRGQDVALRCDPISGHVSLFWYQQALGQGPEFLTYFQNEAQLDKSGLPSDRFFAERPEGSVSTLKIQRTQQEDSAVYLCASSLDRGLSTDTQYFGPGTRLTVL.

The rearrangement links TRBV7-2 to TRBJ1-2; D gene unclear. Germline V gene data show CDR1 as SGHTA and CDR2 as FQGNSA. The V and J ends lost 5 bases and 1 base respectively, with 8 bases between them. This CDR3 spans 13 amino acids. The CDR3 here is CASSRLDNYGYTF. The CDR3 nucleotides read TGTGCCAGCAGCCGACTCGATAACTATGGCTACACCTTC.

The chain combines TRBV4-3 with TRBJ2-1; TRBD2 matches 11 bases. The CDR3 consists of 16 residues. V was pared by 1 base and J by 8 bases, with 7 bases of the junction left unmatched. Germline CDR1 and CDR2: LGHNA and YSLEER. The CDR3: CASSQVLAGDSDEQFF. The CDR3 DNA reads TGCGCCAGCAGCCAAGTACTAGCGGGGGACAGTGATGAGCAGTTCTTC.

This clonotype was counted between two and nine times. The chain recombines TRBV5-1 with TRBJ1-2; D gene uncertain. Germline V gives CDR1 SGHRS, CDR2 YFSETQ. Trimming stripped 5 bases from V and 7 bases from J, with 18 bases between. This CDR3 is built from 14 residues. CDR3 bases: TGCGCCAGCAGTGTGGCGACGACTCCGCGTGGCTACACCTTC. The encoded protein is CASSVATTPRGYTF.

This clonotype showed up many times. The CDR3 nucleotides are TGCGCCAGCAGCCAAGTTTCCGGGGACTCATTCTACGAGCAGTACTTC. It specifies CASSQVSGDSFYEQYF. This chain uses TRBV4-1 with TRBJ2-7; D is possibly TRBD2 (6 bases). Germline V lookup: CDR1 MGHRA, CDR2 YSYEKL. V was pared by 1 base and J by 3 bases, with 16 bases between. The CDR3 length is 16 residues.

This clonotype was picked up a small number of times. The chain employs TRBV20-1 and TRBJ2-5; 7 nucleotides line up with TRBD2. The germline gives CDR1 DFQATT, CDR2 SNEGSKA (reference sequence). V shed 5 bases and J 4 bases; nucleotides not matched to a gene: 7. The CDR3 sequence is 13 residues long. The CDR3 region is CSAPRGDPETQYF. The DNA for the CDR3 is TGCAGTGCTCCCCGGGGGGATCCAGAGACCCAGTACTTC.

This chain links TRBV23-1 with TRBJ2-1, with 8 nucleotides matching TRBD1. TRBV23-1 is flagged as an ORF with uncertain function. V shed 7 bases, J shed 9 bases, and the junction held 11 bases outside the gene matches. The CDR3 is 14 residues long. CDR3 DNA sequence: TGCGCCAGCAACTGGACAGGGAGCTCGAGTGAGCAGTTCTTC. It yields the protein CASNWTGSSSEQFF.

V and J are TRBV7-9 and TRBJ1-1; 7 bases match TRBD1. Per germline, CDR1 SEHNR and CDR2 FQNEAQ (reference sequence). CDR3 size: 12 residues. J lost 9 bases, V lost 4 bases, and 5 bases had no gene match. The CDR3: CASSSLRGQAFF. CDR3 in DNA: TGTGCCAGCAGCTCATTAAGGGGGCAAGCTTTCTTT. Supplemented by reference TRBV7-9 and TRBJ1-1, the full variable domain reads DTGVSQNPRHKITKRGQNVTFRCDPISEHNRLYWYRQTLGQGPEFLTYFQNEAQLEKSRLLSDRFSAERPKGSFSTLEIQRTEQGDSAMYLCASSSLRGQAFFGQGTRLTVV.

This clonotype occurred many times. V usage is TRBV28 and J usage is TRBJ1-2; D gene uncertain. This CDR3 spans 13 amino acids. Germline lookup yields CDR1 MDHEN and CDR2 SYDVKM. Trimming shortened V by 3 bases and J by 8 bases, and 13 bases separated the two germline ends. CDR3 in amino acids: CASSFGRAYGYTF. In nucleotides, the CDR3 is TGTGCCAGCAGTTTCGGAAGGGCTTACGGCTACACCTTC.

This clonotype was counted many times. V usage is TRBV5-1 and J usage is TRBJ1-4; D is unclear. CDR3 size: 14 residues. V lost 0 bases and J 6 bases, leaving 9 bases between the germline ends. Germline CDR1 and CDR2: SGHRS and YFSETQ. The CDR3 sequence: CASSLDSDDEKLFF. CDR3 bases: TGCGCCAGCAGCTTGGACAGTGATGATGAAAAACTGTTTTTT.

This clonotype has just a few counts. This rearrangement joins TRBV4-1 to TRBJ2-1; D is unclear. The CDR3 is 13 amino acids. The V gene's germline CDR1 is MGHRA and CDR2 YSYEKL. V lost 1 base and J lost 8, with 9 bases in between. In nucleotides, the CDR3 is TGCGCCAGCAGCCAAGCCACTCTGGATGAGCAGTTCTTC. It specifies CASSQATLDEQFF.

This clonotype was seen repeatedly, ten times or more. V usage is TRBV6-5 and J usage is TRBJ2-7, with D maybe TRBD2 (6 bases). The V end lost 0 bases, the J end lost 6 bases, and 12 bases lay between the germline ends. The CDR3 consists of 14 residues. Germline CDR1 and CDR2: MNHEY and SVGAGI. This CDR3 is CASSYSKGLPEQYF. CDR3 sequence (DNA): TGTGCCAGCAGTTACTCGAAGGGACTGCCCGAGCAGTACTTC.

The V call is TRBV24-1, the J call TRBJ2-1; 16 bases map to TRBD2. V lost 3 bases to trimming and J lost 13 bases; unmatched junction nucleotides: 11. Germline V gene data show CDR1 as KGHDR and CDR2 as SFDVKD. The CDR3 sequence is 17 residues long. CDR3 bases: TGTGCCACCAGTGATGGGGGGACTAGCGGGGGGGCCGGTGATCAGTTCTTC. This translates into CATSDGGTSGGAGDQFF.

The J gene is TRBJ1-4, the V gene TRBV7-2; no clear D. CDR1 SGHTA and CDR2 FQGNSA come from the germline V gene. CDR3 length: 15 amino acids. V lost 8 bases, J lost 1 base, and 14 bases lay in between. The CDR3 DNA follows: TGTGCCAGCTCTGGTCATCTGGGAACTAATGAAAAACTGTTTTTT. It specifies CASSGHLGTNEKLFF.

This clonotype was seen repeatedly, ten times or more. This chain connects TRBV4-3 to TRBJ2-5; no clear D. V dropped 0 bases and J dropped 0 bases, with 5 bases sitting between them. The CDR3 extends over 14 amino acids. The germline V gene has CDR1 LGHNA and CDR2 YSLEER. CDR3 amino acids: CASSQDLYQETQYF. The CDR3 nucleotides read TGCGCCAGCAGCCAAGACCTCTACCAAGAGACCCAGTACTTC.

This clonotype was detected a few times. The rearrangement joins TRBV20-1 to TRBJ1-2, with a weak D call TRBD1 (5 bases). V was clipped by 6 bases and J by 0 bases, with 8 bases between them. This CDR3 spans 12 amino acids. CDR1 and CDR2 (germline): DFQATT, SNEGSKA (reference sequence). CDR3 nucleotides: TGCAGTGCGGAGACAGCTAACTATGGCTACACCTTC. Translated: CSAETANYGYTF.

This clonotype has a count of ten or more. The J gene is TRBJ2-2, the V gene TRBV5-1; D ambiguous. The germline V gene has CDR1 SGHRS and CDR2 YFSETQ. V lost 2 bases and J 2 bases, leaving 7 bases between the germline ends. The CDR3 loop spans 14 amino acids. The CDR3 region has the DNA TGCGCCAGCAGCTTTAAGGGCAACACCGGGGAGCTGTTTTTT. It encodes CASSFKGNTGELFF.

This clonotype was detected many times. The V and J genes are TRBV12-3 or TRBV12-4 and TRBJ2-2; D unresolved. Trimming shortened V by 4 bases and J by 6 bases, and 3 bases separated the two germline ends. This CDR3 is 11 amino acids long. CDR3 loop: CASSWSGELFF. CDR3 bases: TGTGCCAGCAGTTGGTCCGGGGAGCTGTTTTTT.

This clonotype was observed a handful of times. The chain couples TRBV25-1 to TRBJ2-5; 10 bases are a match to TRBD1. This CDR3 comprises 14 residues. Trimming took 3 bases from V and 5 from J; bases not matched to a gene: 3. Germline lookup yields CDR1 MGHDK and CDR2 SYGVNS. Here the CDR3 DNA reads TGTGCCAGCAGTGAGACAGGGGGCAGGGAGACCCAGTACTTC. It encodes CASSETGGRETQYF.